This TCR beta chain emerged from a study of blood T cell repertoires in COVID-19 (dated by TCRdb to 2019 to 2021). With respect to the entire study: Samples from collaborators originated in the United States, Italy and Spain and spanned both the acute and convalescent phases of COVID-19. The material from the prospective study consisted of cDNA or gDNA derived from T cells, B-cell-depleted T cells, or PBMCs. Deeply sampled blood TCRbeta repertoires from subjects exposed to, actively infected with, or recovered from COVID-19 were included in the dataset. The repertoires were released in a freely available public database meant as a resource for research on the immune response to SARS-CoV-2. The samples were drawn from two sources: the first 160 participants of the ongoing ImmuneRACE study, and approximately 1,300 subjects contributed by 6 global collaborators. The sample metadata nearly always contained a de-identified subject ID, COVID-19 status, age in years and sex. HLA class I and class II types, where available, came from metadata supplied by the sample provider rather than from assay-based typing.

The cysteine opens and the phenylalanine closes a CDR3 of 15 amino acids. Here the CDR3 DNA is all that survives: 45 bases in frame from base 1. The CDR1 and CDR2 encoded by the germline V gene are MDHEN and SYDVKM. V is cut by 3 bases and J by 3 bases, and the space between the germline ends is 12 bases. General study outcomes and caveats: How much clinical and demographic metadata was included differed by source and by participant, and the metadata was provided uncurated.

TCRbeta CDR3 regions were amplified from genomic DNA using the immunoSEQ Assay, a bias-controlled multiplex PCR. The published analysis was carried out like this. The number of nucleated cells in each sample was estimated from the amplification of reference gene primers within the assay. To quantify the absolute abundance of each unique TCRbeta CDR3 rearrangement, sequence reads were collapsed and filtered. For each sample, productive Simpson clonality was calculated as the square root of Simpson's diversity index over productive rearrangements. TCRdb took this table from immuneACCESS and kept in-frame rearrangements with V and J called. Such tables lack part of the clones; where checked against another copy, unresolved V genes explain under half of the gap, and the rest is unexplained. The DNA gave D and trimming, while V, J and clone size come from that table. The sample table contains 300,000 or so clones; only one count was recorded for 86% of them. The ten largest clonotypes hold around 1.5% of the sample.

Notes on this clone: Its antigen specificity is not known. Base qualities are not at hand, and no much larger clone is one base apart.

The collaborating institutions used their own protocols to collect whole blood in K2EDTA tubes. For TCRbeta analysis, collaborators shipped samples as frozen whole blood, isolated PBMCs, or DNA extracted from either of those sample types. The chain is made from TRBV28 and TRBJ1-5, with an unclear D gene assignment. The sample was peripheral blood. This receptor was taken from a woman aged 50 to 60 with acute or convalescent COVID-19. This receptor carries the CDR3 CASSFSSGYNQPQHF. At the DNA level, the sequence is TGTGCCAGCAGTTTTTCTTCGGGGTACAATCAGCCCCAGCATTTT. The reference TRBV28 and TRBJ1-5 proteins fill in what lies around the CDR3, so the full variable domain reads DVKVTQSSRYLVKRTGEKVFLECVQDMDHENMFWYRQDPGLGLRLIYFSYDVKMKEKGDIPEGYSVSREKKERFSLILESASTNQTSMYLCASSFSSGYNQPQHFGDGTRLSIL.